The 12 T cell receptor beta chains in this list originate from one sample, sequenced in a study of radiation and T cells in renal cell carcinoma. TCRdb's table, derived via immunoSEQ multiplex PCR, lists solely in-frame clones and lacks some. Of more than 75,000 clones in the sample, approximately 86% were seen once. Regarding time point: blood 2 weeks post-SBRT. Noted treatment: 15 Gy SBRT to primary tumor, nephrectomy 4 weeks later. The sequences come from blood, collected from a patient whose treatment included radiotherapy and nephrectomy. The receptors stem from a woman in her fifties or sixties with renal cell carcinoma.

The genes are TRBV9 and TRBJ2-3, with D perhaps TRBD2 (5 bases). CDR1 is SGDLS and CDR2 is YYNGEE in the germline V gene. This CDR3 spans 17 amino acids. Trimming took 3 bases from V and 0 from J, leaving 17 bases between them. CDR3 DNA sequence: TGTGCCAGCAGCGGGGTCTATCTGGGAGCTAGCACAGATACGCAGTATTTT. The encoded protein is CASSGVYLGASTDTQYF.

CDR3 sequence: CASSPSGALNTGELFF. The CDR3 nucleotides read TGTGCCAGCTCACCAAGCGGGGCCTTAAACACCGGGGAGCTGTTTTTT. The chain has TRBV18 and TRBJ2-2, with 7 positions matching TRBD2. Looked up from germline, CDR1 is KGHSH and CDR2 is LQKENI. V dropped 2 bases and J dropped 2; count of bases not matched to a gene: 5. The CDR3 loop spans 16 amino acids. The full variable domain, in which reference TRBV18 and TRBJ2-2 provide the parts outside the CDR3, is NAGVMQNPRHLVRRRGQEARLRCSPMKGHSHVYWYRQLPEEGLKFMVYLQKENIIDESGMPKERFSAEFPKEGPSILRIQQVVRGDSAAYFCASSPSGALNTGELFFGEGSRLTVL.

V usage is TRBV30 and J usage is TRBJ2-7; unclear D gene. The CDR3 consists of 11 residues. CDR1 is GTSNPN, CDR2 SVGIG, per germline (reference sequence). As DNA, the CDR3 is TGTGGGGCGGCTGAGGCCTACGAGCAGTACTTC. Protein sequence: CGAAEAYEQYF.

This clone was counted once. The V gene is TRBV27, the J gene TRBJ1-5; 8 bases fit TRBD1. V lost 5 bases and J lost 6; bases outside the gene matches: 6. CDR1 and CDR2 (germline): MNHEY, SMNVEV (reference sequence). The CDR3 extends over 14 amino acids. CDR3 sequence reads: CASSRQGSGQPQHF. CDR3 nucleotides: TGTGCCAGCAGTCGACAGGGGAGTGGTCAGCCCCAGCATTTT.

This chain uses TRBV5-1 with TRBJ2-1, with unresolved D. The CDR3 is made up of 13 amino acids. The germline CDR1 and CDR2 sequences are SGHRS and YFSETQ. Trimming took 4 bases from V and 7 from J, leaving 12 bases between them. CDR3 DNA sequence: TGCGCCAGCAGCCAACCGGCAGGAAATGAGCAGTTCTTC. This encodes CASSQPAGNEQFF.

The V and J genes are TRBV7-7 and TRBJ2-2, with D hard to call. V lost 7 bases, J lost 4 bases, and 10 bases lay in between. CDR1 is SSHAT and CDR2 is FNYEAQ in the germline V gene (reference sequence). The CDR3 totals 13 residues. The CDR3 DNA is TGTGCCAGCAACCGGCCGAGCACCGGGGAGCTGTTTTTT. It translates to CASNRPSTGELFF.

The rearrangement uses TRBV27 and TRBJ2-3; D is perhaps TRBD1 or TRBD2 (6 bases each). The CDR3 is 17 residues long. Between the trimmed V and J ends, which lost 8 bases and 1 base, there was a span of 22 bases. CDR1 and CDR2 from the germline V gene are MNHEY and SMNVEV (reference sequence). The CDR3 loop reads CASSNEGFGGGTDTQYF. For the CDR3, the DNA is TGTGCCAGCTCCAACGAAGGCTTCGGGGGCGGCACAGATACGCAGTATTTT.

V is TRBV5-1 and J is TRBJ2-4, with 10 bases matching TRBD2. Germline lookup yields CDR1 SGHRS and CDR2 YFSETQ. With 4 bases clipped from V and 1 base from J, the junction kept 11 bases outside the gene matches. The CDR3 sequence is 18 residues long. Written as DNA, the CDR3 is TGCGCCAGCAGCCCCGGGACTAGCGCTAGTGGGGCCAAAAACATTCAGTACTTC. It yields the protein CASSPGTSASGAKNIQYF.

The CDR3, as DNA: TGTGCCAGCAGCTTTGGGGGCGCAACAGATACGCAGTATTTT. This translates into CASSFGGATDTQYF. This chain connects TRBV5-5 to TRBJ2-3; possibly TRBD1 for D (6 bases). Germline assignment: CDR1 SGHKS and CDR2 YYEKEE (reference sequence). The CDR3 is 14 amino acids. V dropped 2 bases and J dropped 3 bases, with 10 bases sitting between them.

This clone appeared a few times. The chain has TRBV5-1 and TRBJ1-2; 7 nucleotides line up with TRBD1. CDR1 SGHRS and CDR2 YFSETQ come from the germline V gene. The CDR3 runs 12 residues. The ends lost 4 bases at V and 8 bases at J; junction bases unmatched: 5. Here the CDR3 DNA reads TGCGCCAGCAGCGTAACAGGGGAAGGCTACACCTTC. It is translated as CASSVTGEGYTF.

This chain joins TRBV19 and TRBJ1-1, with 7 positions matching TRBD1. The CDR3 contains 12 residues. Per the germline V gene, CDR1 is LNHDA and CDR2 is SQIVND (reference sequence). V gave up 5 bases and J gave up 10 bases; unmatched junction bases: 7. CDR3 in amino acids: CASSQQGKVAFF. The DNA of the CDR3 is TGTGCCAGTAGTCAACAGGGGAAGGTAGCTTTCTTT.

The CDR3 here is CASSTGVGKNEQFF. Written as DNA, the CDR3 is TGTGCCAGCAGCACGGGAGTGGGAAAAAATGAGCAGTTCTTC. The chain carries TRBV25-1 and TRBJ2-1; D is perhaps TRBD2 (6 bases). This CDR3 contains 14 residues. Germline values: CDR1 MGHDK, CDR2 SYGVNS. V dropped 6 bases and J dropped 7 bases, with 16 bases sitting between them.